This passage covers 16 T cell receptor beta chains from one sample sequenced in a study of T-cell reconstitution after alpha-beta-depleted transplantation in children. Preparation of the TCRbeta library was carried out with unique molecular identifiers. TCRdb used MiXCR to reprocess the PCR reads, holding one entry per CDR3 protein. The top ten hold under 5% of the sample, which has 190,000 or so distinct CDR3 sequences, approximately 6% seen once. The input for sequencing was PBMCs, taken before TCRalphabeta/CD19-depleted stem cell transplant. These receptors all come from a girl under three years old with combined immunodeficiency, due to receive a stem cell transplant.

Details on this clonotype: The CDR3 ends on some other residue instead of the conserved phenylalanine or tryptophan, so this is likely a read error. The chain has TRBV18 and TRBJ2-7, with a weak D call TRBD2 (5 bases). This CDR3 region has 14 residues. Germline V CDR1 and CDR2: KGHSH, LQKENI. V lost 2 bases, J lost 3 bases, and 11 bases lay in between. Here the CDR3 reads CASSPEGPLYEQYC. In DNA form, the CDR3 reads TGTGCCAGCTCACCAGAGGGCCCCCTCTACGAGCAGTACTGC.

This clonotype was detected many times. The rearrangement links TRBV11-2 to TRBJ1-5, with D perhaps matching TRBD1 (6 bases). V gave up 1 base and J gave up 11 bases, with 9 bases separating them. Germline CDR1 reads SGHAT; CDR2 reads FQNNGV. The CDR3 consists of 12 residues. This CDR3 is CASSLGGGTQHF. CDR3 coding DNA: TGTGCCAGCAGCTTAGGAGGGGGTACCCAGCATTTT. The full variable domain, rest sourced from reference TRBV11-2 and TRBJ1-5, is EAGVAQSPRYKIIEKRQSVAFWCNPISGHATLYWYQQILGQGPKLLIQFQNNGVVDDSQLPKDRFSAERLKGVDSTLKIQPAKLEDSAVYLCASSLGGGTQHFGDGTRLSIL.

This clonotype appeared many times. The chain is built from TRBV28 and TRBJ2-2; D possibly corresponds to TRBD1 (6 bases). Trimming took 5 bases from V and 5 from J, leaving 12 bases between them. This CDR3 comprises 14 residues. Germline CDR1 and CDR2: MDHEN and SYDVKM. The CDR3 region is CASSQNRVTGELFF. The CDR3 bases are TGTGCCAGCAGTCAAAACAGGGTAACCGGGGAGCTGTTTTTT.

This clonotype came up a few times. This chain joins TRBV11-2 and TRBJ2-2, with TRBD1 matching 8 bases. After removal of 8 bases from V and 2 bases from J, the junction contained 13 bases not matched to a gene. Germline lookup yields CDR1 SGHAT and CDR2 FQNNGV. There are 17 residues in the CDR3. The CDR3 region has the DNA TGTGCCAGCGTTTTCGGGACAGGCCCCGATAACACCGGGGAGCTGTTTTTT. This encodes CASVFGTGPDNTGELFF.

There are many counts of this clonotype. For the CDR3, the DNA is TGTGCCAGCAGTTCACCCGGACTAGCGGAAAACAATGAGCAGTTCTTC. It specifies CASSSPGLAENNEQFF. The rearrangement links TRBV11-2 to TRBJ2-1; the match to TRBD2 covers 10 bases. Germline CDR1 reads SGHAT; CDR2 reads FQNNGV. The CDR3 has 16 residues. V was clipped by 6 bases and J by 5 bases; unmatched bases: 10.

V gene TRBV20-1 combines with J gene TRBJ1-2; 7 bases map to TRBD1. Germline CDR1 DFQATT, CDR2 SNEGSKA (reference sequence). The trim removed 5 bases at V and 4 bases at J, leaving 4 bases unmatched. The CDR3 runs 12 residues. As DNA, the CDR3 is TGCAGTGCTCAGGCAGGGGGCTATGGCTACACCTTC. Its translation: CSAQAGGYGYTF.

Ten or more counts support this clonotype. The rearrangement joins TRBV6-5 to TRBJ1-2, with 10 bases matching TRBD1. The V and J ends lost 8 bases and 5 bases, in that order; junction bases with no gene match: 5. The CDR3 runs 13 residues. Germline CDR1 and CDR2: MNHEY and SVGAGI. CDR3 region: CASCRDRGYGYTF. CDR3 nucleotide sequence: TGTGCCAGCTGCCGGGACAGGGGATATGGCTACACCTTC.

This clonotype was recorded a few times. This chain links TRBV20-1 with TRBJ2-2; no reliable D call. Germline CDR1 is DFQATT and CDR2 is SNEGSKA (reference sequence). The CDR3 loop spans 12 amino acids. Trimming removed 6 bases at V and 5 bases at J, with 10 bases between. CDR3 in DNA: TGCAGTGCCAGCCTAGGTACCGGGGAGCTGTTTTTT. Translating it yields CSASLGTGELFF.

This rearrangement joins TRBV5-6 to TRBJ1-1; no definite D call. In germline, CDR1 is SGHDT, CDR2 YYEEEE. This CDR3 comprises 13 residues. Trimming left V 9 bases short and J 0 bases short, with 12 bases between. CDR3 amino acids: CAMSLGMNTEAFF. For the CDR3, the DNA is TGTGCCATGAGCTTGGGGATGAACACTGAAGCTTTCTTT.

In this sample, this clonotype turned up a few times. This chain uses TRBV5-5 with TRBJ1-5; D gene uncertain. The V and J ends lost 2 bases and 2 bases respectively, with 5 bases between them. CDR3 length equals 13 residues. Germline-derived CDR1 and CDR2 are SGHKS and YYEKEE (reference sequence). The CDR3 loop is CASSFQGNQPQHF. CDR3 nucleotides: TGTGCCAGCAGCTTCCAGGGCAATCAGCCCCAGCATTTT.

In this sample, this clonotype turned up a few times. V gene TRBV24-1 combines with J gene TRBJ2-2; 7 positions agree with TRBD2. With V trimmed by 0 bases and J by 5 bases, 5 bases remained unmatched. From germline, CDR1 is KGHDR and CDR2 SFDVKD. The CDR3 runs 16 residues. The CDR3: CATSDLGGGRTGELFF. In nucleotides, the CDR3 is TGTGCCACCAGTGATTTGGGGGGAGGGAGAACCGGGGAGCTGTTTTTT.

This clonotype was counted ten times or more. V usage is TRBV28 and J usage is TRBJ2-3; D is ambiguous. This CDR3 is 13 amino acids long. The ends were cut back, 1 base at V and 4 bases at J, with 6 bases in the middle. Germline CDR1 MDHEN, CDR2 SYDVKM. CDR3 DNA sequence: TGTGCCAGCAGTTTATCCGTAGCAGATACGCAGTATTTT. This sequence encodes CASSLSVADTQYF.

J is TRBJ2-1 and V is TRBV6-6, with unresolved D. Germline assignment: CDR1 MNHNY and CDR2 SVGAGI (reference sequence). The CDR3 has 12 residues. The V and J ends lost 6 bases and 5 bases respectively, with 8 bases between them. CDR3 region: CASSAADNEQFF. The CDR3 DNA reads TGTGCCAGCAGCGCCGCGGACAATGAGCAGTTCTTC.

This clonotype was recorded at least ten times. The chain has TRBV7-9 and TRBJ1-1; D is undetermined. Germline V lookup: CDR1 SEHNR, CDR2 FQNEAQ (reference sequence). V was pared by 4 bases and J by 8 bases, with 8 bases between. The length of the CDR3 is 11 residues. CDR3 region: CASSYGPEAFF. In DNA, the CDR3 is TGTGCCAGCAGCTACGGGCCCGAAGCTTTCTTT.

This clonotype has at least ten counts. V and J are TRBV4-2 and TRBJ2-7; 8 nucleotides align to TRBD1. The V and J ends lost 0 bases and 7 bases, in that order; junction bases with no gene match: 11. The CDR3 is made up of 16 amino acids. Looked up from germline, CDR1 is LGHNA and CDR2 is YNFKEQ. The CDR3 coding sequence is TGTGCCAGCAGCCAAGATCCGAGACAGGGGCTCTTTGAGCAGTACTTC. Translated: CASSQDPRQGLFEQYF.

This clonotype was seen at least ten times. The chain recombines TRBV20-1 with TRBJ2-1; 10 bases match TRBD2. With V trimmed by 5 bases and J by 2 bases, 6 bases remained unmatched. CDR1 is DFQATT, CDR2 SNEGSKA, per germline (reference sequence). This CDR3 contains 15 residues. The CDR3 region has the DNA TGCAGTGCTGAAAATCTAGCGGGGGCCTACAATGAGCAGTTCTTC. Its translation: CSAENLAGAYNEQFF.